This TCR beta chain was found in a study of T cells in Graves' hyperthyroidism and ophthalmopathy. The CDR3 is made up of 17 amino acids. CDR1 SNHLY and CDR2 FYNNEI come from the germline V gene. V was cut by 4 bases and J by 0 bases, with 18 bases left in between. TCR beta CDR3 sequences were amplified from RNA transcripts. The HTBI primer set drove a first-round RT-PCR of the TCR CDR3. A single record per CDR3 protein comes from TCRdb applying MiXCR to the multiplex PCR reads. The repertoire includes around 540,000 distinct CDR3 sequences, just over 45% of them detected once, and about 7.9% sits in the top ten.

The V call is TRBV2, the J call TRBJ1-2; D is unresolved. Sequencing was performed on peripheral blood or thyroid tissue (not recorded which). The clonotype comes from a woman aged 18 to 35 with Graves' hyperthyroidism. CDR3 in DNA: TGTGCCAGCAGTGCGATATTGAGGTTCGGCTCTAACTATGGCTACACCTTC. Residues: CASSAILRFGSNYGYTF.